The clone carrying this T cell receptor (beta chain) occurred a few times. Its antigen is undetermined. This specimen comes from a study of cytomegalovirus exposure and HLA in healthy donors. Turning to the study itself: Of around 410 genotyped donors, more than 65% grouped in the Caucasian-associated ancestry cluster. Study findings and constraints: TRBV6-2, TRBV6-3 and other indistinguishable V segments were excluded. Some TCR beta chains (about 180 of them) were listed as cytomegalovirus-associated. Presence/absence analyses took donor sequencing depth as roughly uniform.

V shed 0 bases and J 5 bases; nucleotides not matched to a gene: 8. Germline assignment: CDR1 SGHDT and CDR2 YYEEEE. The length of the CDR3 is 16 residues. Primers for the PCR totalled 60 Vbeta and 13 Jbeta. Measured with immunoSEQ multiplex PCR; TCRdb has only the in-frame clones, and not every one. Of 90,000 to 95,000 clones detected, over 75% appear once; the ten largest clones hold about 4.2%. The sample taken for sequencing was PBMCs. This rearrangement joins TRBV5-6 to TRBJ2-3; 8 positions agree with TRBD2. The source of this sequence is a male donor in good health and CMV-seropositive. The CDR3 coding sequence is TGTGCCAGCAGCTTGGCCGGGGCGGGAGGTGTAGATACGCAGTATTTT. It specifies CASSLAGAGGVDTQYF. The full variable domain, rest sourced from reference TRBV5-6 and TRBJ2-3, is DAGVTQSPTHLIKTRGQQVTLRCSPKSGHDTVSWYQQALGQGPQFIFQYYEEEERQRGNFPDRFSGHQFPNYSSELNVNALLLGDSALYLCASSLAGAGGVDTQYFGPGTRLTVL.